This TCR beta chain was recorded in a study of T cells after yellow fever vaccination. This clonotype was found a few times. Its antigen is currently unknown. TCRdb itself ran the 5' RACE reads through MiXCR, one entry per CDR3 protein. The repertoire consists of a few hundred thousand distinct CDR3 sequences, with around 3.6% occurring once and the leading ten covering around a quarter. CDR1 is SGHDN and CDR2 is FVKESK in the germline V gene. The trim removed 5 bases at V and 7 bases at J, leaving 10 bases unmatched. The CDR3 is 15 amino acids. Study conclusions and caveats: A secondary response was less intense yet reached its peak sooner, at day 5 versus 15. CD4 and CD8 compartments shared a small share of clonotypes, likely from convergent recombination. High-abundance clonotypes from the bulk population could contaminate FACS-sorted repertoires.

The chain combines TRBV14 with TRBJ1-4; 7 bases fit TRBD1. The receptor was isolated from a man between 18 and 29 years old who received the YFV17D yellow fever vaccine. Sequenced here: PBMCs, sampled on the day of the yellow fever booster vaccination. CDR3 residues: CASSRQGLEGEKLFF. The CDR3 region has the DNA TGTGCCAGCAGCAGACAGGGCTTGGAAGGTGAAAAACTGTTTTTT.